These 10 T cell receptor beta chains came from one sample sequenced in a study of vaccination and CD4 T cells after COVID-19. Antigens of these TCRs are unknown. Sequencing of the DNA from cultured CD4+ T cells was carried out with the Oncomine TCR Beta short-read assay. In TCRdb, the PCR reads were re-called with MiXCR into one record per CDR3 protein. The profile shows roughly 10,000 distinct CDR3 sequences, around 40% of them singletons. Regarding treatment: approximately nine-day PBMC culture with coronavirus spike peptide pools or control peptides (ViraFEST assay). Specimen: CD4+ T cells from blood, cultured in vitro. These receptors originate from a human donor who had recovered from COVID-19.

V gene TRBV6-2 or TRBV6-3 combines with J gene TRBJ2-1; D is possibly TRBD2 (6 bases). Germline CDR1 MNHEY, CDR2 SVGEGT. The V end was cut by 6 bases, the J end by 6 bases, with 21 bases between. The CDR3 is made up of 16 amino acids. The CDR3 loop is CASSRQTGTSSNEQFF. CDR3 in DNA: TGTGCCAGCAGCCGCCAAACCGGGACTTCAAGCAATGAGCAGTTCTTC.

This chain joins TRBV3-1 and TRBJ2-7, with 13 bases identical to TRBD2. Germline V lookup: CDR1 LGHDT, CDR2 YNNKEL (reference sequence). V lost 4 bases, J lost 1 base, and 10 bases stayed unmatched. The CDR3 covers 18 residues. The CDR3 reads CASSLHGLAGAGSYEQYF. The CDR3 DNA follows: TGTGCCAGCAGCCTCCACGGACTAGCGGGGGCGGGGTCCTACGAGCAGTACTTC.

The chain couples TRBV5-1 to TRBJ2-6; D gene uncertain. CDR3 length: 16 residues. CDR1 SGHRS and CDR2 YFSETQ come from the germline V gene. Trimming left V 0 bases short and J 2 bases short, with 9 bases between. The CDR3, as DNA: TGCGCCAGCAGCTTGGATTGGGGTCCTGGGGCCAACGTCCTGACTTTC. As protein: CASSLDWGPGANVLTF.

This chain uses TRBV2 with TRBJ1-2, with unresolved D. V lost 7 bases, J lost 4 bases, and 16 bases lay in between. The germline gives CDR1 SNHLY, CDR2 FYNNEI. The CDR3 runs 14 residues. The CDR3, as DNA: TGTGCCAGCAAATTGGAGTCGACGGGCTATGGCTACACCTTC. Its protein product is CASKLESTGYGYTF.

V usage is TRBV4-1 and J usage is TRBJ1-5; the D gene is possibly TRBD1 (6 bases). Trimming removed 1 base at V and 6 bases at J, with 19 bases between. Germline V CDR1 and CDR2: MGHRA, YSYEKL. The CDR3 covers 17 residues. CDR3: CASSQGGRGGPAQPQHF. The CDR3 nucleotides are TGCGCCAGCAGCCAAGGGGGGCGAGGGGGGCCGGCTCAGCCCCAGCATTTT.

Only one count was recorded for this clonotype. The chain employs TRBV6-5 and TRBJ1-1; 7 positions match TRBD1. Germline loops: CDR1 MNHEY, CDR2 SVGAGI. CDR3 size: 13 residues. The J segment lost 4 bases and the V segment lost 4 bases, leaving 3 bases of the junction unmatched. CDR3 residues: CASSSQGTTEAFF. The CDR3 DNA sequence: TGTGCCAGCAGTTCACAGGGGACCACTGAAGCTTTCTTT.

The CDR3 is CASSERTALRNQPQHF. For the CDR3, the DNA is TGTGCCAGCAGTGAACGGACAGCTTTGAGGAATCAGCCCCAGCATTTT. The chain recombines TRBV2 with TRBJ1-5, with TRBD1 as a possible D gene (6 bases). Between the trimmed V and J ends, which lost 2 bases and 4 bases, there was a span of 15 bases. From germline, CDR1 is SNHLY and CDR2 FYNNEI. The CDR3 contains 16 residues. The whole variable domain, remainder taken from reference TRBV2 and TRBJ1-5, is EPEVTQTPSHQVTQMGQEVILRCVPISNHLYFYWYRQILGQKVEFLVSFYNNEISEKSEIFDDQFSVERPDGSNFTLKIRSTKLEDSAMYFCASSERTALRNQPQHFGDGTRLSIL.

The chain combines TRBV18 with TRBJ1-1; 7 bases are a match to TRBD1. Germline CDR1 and CDR2: KGHSH and LQKENI. Trimming cost V 1 base and J 5 bases; bases outside gene matches: 4. This CDR3 is built from 14 residues. The CDR3 nucleotides are TGTGCCAGCTCACCACAAGGGGGCGGTACTGAAGCTTTCTTT. It codes for CASSPQGGGTEAFF.

The CDR3 is CASLSIDRYYGYTF. DNA of the CDR3: TGTGCCAGCCTATCCATTGACAGATACTATGGCTACACCTTC. The J gene is TRBJ1-2, the V gene TRBV5-4; the D gene is possibly TRBD1 (5 bases). This CDR3 region has 14 residues. Germline loops: CDR1 SGHNT, CDR2 YYREEE (reference sequence). Trimming left V 7 bases short and J 3 bases short, with 16 bases between.

The chain links TRBV6-1 to TRBJ1-6, with D perhaps TRBD1 (6 bases). Germline V gene sequence: CDR1 MNHNS, CDR2 SASEGT. V was clipped by 6 bases and J by 11 bases, with 11 bases between them. The CDR3 totals 12 residues. The DNA of the CDR3 is TGTGCCAGCAGAGAAACAGGGACACCCCTCCACTTT. Translation: CASRETGTPLHF.